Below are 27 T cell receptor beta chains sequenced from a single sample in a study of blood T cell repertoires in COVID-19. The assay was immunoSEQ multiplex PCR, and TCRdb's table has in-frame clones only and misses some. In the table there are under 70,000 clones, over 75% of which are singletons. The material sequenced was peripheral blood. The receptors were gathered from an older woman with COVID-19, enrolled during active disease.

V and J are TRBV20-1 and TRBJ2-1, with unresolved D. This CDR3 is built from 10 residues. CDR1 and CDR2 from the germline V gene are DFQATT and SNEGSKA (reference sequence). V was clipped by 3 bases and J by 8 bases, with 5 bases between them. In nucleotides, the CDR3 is TGCAGTGCTAGCGGGTATGAGCAGTTCTTC. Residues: CSASGYEQFF.

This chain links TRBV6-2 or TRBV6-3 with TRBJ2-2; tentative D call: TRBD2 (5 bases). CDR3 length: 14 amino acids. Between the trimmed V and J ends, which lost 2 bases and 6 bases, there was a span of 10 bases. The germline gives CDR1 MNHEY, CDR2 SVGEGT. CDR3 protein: CASSYEGVAGELFF. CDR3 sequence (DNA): TGTGCCAGCAGTTACGAGGGTGTAGCCGGGGAGCTGTTTTTT.

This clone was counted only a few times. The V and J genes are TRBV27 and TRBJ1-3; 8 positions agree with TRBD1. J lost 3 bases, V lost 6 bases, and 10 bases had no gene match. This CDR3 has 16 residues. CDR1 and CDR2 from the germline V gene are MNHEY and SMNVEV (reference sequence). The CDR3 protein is CASSKAGGVDGNTIYF. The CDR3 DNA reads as TGTGCCAGCAGCAAGGCAGGGGGCGTCGATGGAAACACCATATATTTT.

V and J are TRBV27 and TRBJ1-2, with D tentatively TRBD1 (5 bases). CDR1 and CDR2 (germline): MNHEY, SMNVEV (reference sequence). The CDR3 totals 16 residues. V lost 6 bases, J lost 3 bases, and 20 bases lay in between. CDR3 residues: CASRRGGTNVHYGYTF. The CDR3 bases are TGTGCCAGCAGGCGGGGGGGAACAAATGTCCACTATGGCTACACCTTC.

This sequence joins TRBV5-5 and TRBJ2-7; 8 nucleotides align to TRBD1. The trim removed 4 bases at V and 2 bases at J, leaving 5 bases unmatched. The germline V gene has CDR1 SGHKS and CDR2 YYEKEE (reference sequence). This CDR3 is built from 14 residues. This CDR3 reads CASSPDREAYEQYF. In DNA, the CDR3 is TGTGCCAGCAGCCCGGACAGGGAAGCCTACGAGCAGTACTTC. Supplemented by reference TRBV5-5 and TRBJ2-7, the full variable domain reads DAGVTQSPTHLIKTRGQQVTLRCSPISGHKSVSWYQQVLGQGPQFIFQYYEKEERGRGNFPDRFSARQFPNYSSELNVNALLLGDSALYLCASSPDREAYEQYFGPGTRLTVT.

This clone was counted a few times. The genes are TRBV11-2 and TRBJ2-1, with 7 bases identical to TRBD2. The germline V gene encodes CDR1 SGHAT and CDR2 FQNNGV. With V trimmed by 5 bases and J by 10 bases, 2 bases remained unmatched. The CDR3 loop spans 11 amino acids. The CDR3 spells CASSTGGEQFF. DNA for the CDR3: TGTGCCAGCAGCACCGGGGGGGAGCAGTTCTTC.

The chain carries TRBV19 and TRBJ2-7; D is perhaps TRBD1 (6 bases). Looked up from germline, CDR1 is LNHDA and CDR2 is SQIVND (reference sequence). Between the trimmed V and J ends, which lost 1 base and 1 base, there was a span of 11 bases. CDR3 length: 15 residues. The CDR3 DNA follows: TGTGCCAGTAGTATAGGGGCAGGGGCATCCTACGAGCAGTACTTC. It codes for CASSIGAGASYEQYF.

CDR3 amino acids: CASSEGTTYEQYF. In DNA, the CDR3 is TGTGCCAGCAGTGAGGGGACTACCTACGAGCAGTACTTC. This chain connects TRBV2 to TRBJ2-7; the match to TRBD2 covers 7 bases. The CDR3 loop spans 13 amino acids. Germline CDR1 is SNHLY and CDR2 is FYNNEI. After removal of 3 bases from V and 2 bases from J, the junction contained 1 base not matched to a gene.

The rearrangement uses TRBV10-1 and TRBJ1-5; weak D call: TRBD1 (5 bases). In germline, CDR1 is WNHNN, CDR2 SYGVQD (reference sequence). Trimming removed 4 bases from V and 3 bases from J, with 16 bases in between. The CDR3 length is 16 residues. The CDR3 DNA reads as TGCGCCAGCAGTGTTTTTGGGACTGGGCACAATCAGCCCCAGCATTTT. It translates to CASSVFGTGHNQPQHF.

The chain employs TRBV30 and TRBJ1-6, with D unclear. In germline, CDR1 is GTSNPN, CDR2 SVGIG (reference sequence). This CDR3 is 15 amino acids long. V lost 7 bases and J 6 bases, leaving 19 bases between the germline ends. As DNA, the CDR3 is TGTGCCTCCTCGGTGGTGGGTGCGGGTAATTCACCCCTCCACTTT. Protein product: CASSVVGAGNSPLHF.

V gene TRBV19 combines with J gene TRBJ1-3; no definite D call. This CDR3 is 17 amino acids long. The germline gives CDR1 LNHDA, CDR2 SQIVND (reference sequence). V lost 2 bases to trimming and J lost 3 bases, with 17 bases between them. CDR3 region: CASSIFYPGENGNTIYF. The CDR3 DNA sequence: TGTGCCAGTAGTATATTCTATCCGGGAGAGAATGGAAACACCATATATTTT.

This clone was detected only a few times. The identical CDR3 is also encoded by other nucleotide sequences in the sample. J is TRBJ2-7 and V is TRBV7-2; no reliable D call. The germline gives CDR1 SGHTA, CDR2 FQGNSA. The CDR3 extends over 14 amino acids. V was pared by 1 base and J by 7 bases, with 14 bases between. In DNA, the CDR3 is TGTGCCAGCAGCTTAGTTTCCGGTTCTGATGAGCAGTACTTC. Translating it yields CASSLVSGSDEQYF. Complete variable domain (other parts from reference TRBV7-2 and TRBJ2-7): GAGVSQSPSNKVTEKGKDVELRCDPISGHTALYWYRQSLGQGLEFLIYFQGNSAPDKSGLPSDRFSAERTGGSVSTLTIQRTQQEDSAVYLCASSLVSGSDEQYFGPGTRLTVT.

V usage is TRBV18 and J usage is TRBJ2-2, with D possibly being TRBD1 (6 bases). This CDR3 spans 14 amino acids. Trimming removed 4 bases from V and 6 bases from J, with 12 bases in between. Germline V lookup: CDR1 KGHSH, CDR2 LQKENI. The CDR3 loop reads CASSHTGIAGELFF. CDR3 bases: TGTGCCAGCTCACACACAGGGATCGCCGGGGAGCTGTTTTTT.

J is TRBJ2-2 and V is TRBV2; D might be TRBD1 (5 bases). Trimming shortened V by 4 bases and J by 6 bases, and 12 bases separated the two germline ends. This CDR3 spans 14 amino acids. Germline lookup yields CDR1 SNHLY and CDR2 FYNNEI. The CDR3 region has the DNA TGTGCCAGCAGTGGACAGATTATAGCCGGGGAGCTGTTTTTT. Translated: CASSGQIIAGELFF.

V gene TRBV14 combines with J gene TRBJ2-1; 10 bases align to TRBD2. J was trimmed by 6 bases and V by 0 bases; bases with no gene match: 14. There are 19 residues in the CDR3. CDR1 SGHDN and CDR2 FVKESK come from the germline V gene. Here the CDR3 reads CASSQDPPWIAGGTNEQFF. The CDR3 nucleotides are TGTGCCAGCAGCCAAGACCCCCCCTGGATAGCGGGAGGAACCAATGAGCAGTTCTTC.

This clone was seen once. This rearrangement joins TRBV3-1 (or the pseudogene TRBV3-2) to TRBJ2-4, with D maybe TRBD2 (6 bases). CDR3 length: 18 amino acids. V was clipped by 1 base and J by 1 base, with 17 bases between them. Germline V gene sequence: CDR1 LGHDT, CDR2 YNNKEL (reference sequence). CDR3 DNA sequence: TGTGCCAGCAGCCAAGTAGCGTCGGGGACTGGTGCCAAAAACATTCAGTACTTC. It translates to CASSQVASGTGAKNIQYF.

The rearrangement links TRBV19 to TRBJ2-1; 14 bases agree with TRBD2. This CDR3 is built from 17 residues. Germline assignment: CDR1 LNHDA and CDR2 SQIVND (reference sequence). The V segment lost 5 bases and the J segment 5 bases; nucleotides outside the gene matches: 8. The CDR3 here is CASSLARLAGGDNEQFF. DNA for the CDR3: TGTGCCAGTAGTCTGGCGAGACTAGCGGGGGGGGACAATGAGCAGTTCTTC.

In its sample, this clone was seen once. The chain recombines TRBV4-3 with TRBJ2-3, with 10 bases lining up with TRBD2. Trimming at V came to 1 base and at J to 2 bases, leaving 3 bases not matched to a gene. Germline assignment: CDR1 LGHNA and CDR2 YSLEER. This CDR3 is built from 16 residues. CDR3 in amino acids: CASSQVLAGATDTQYF. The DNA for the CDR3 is TGCGCCAGCAGCCAAGTTCTAGCGGGAGCCACAGATACGCAGTATTTT.

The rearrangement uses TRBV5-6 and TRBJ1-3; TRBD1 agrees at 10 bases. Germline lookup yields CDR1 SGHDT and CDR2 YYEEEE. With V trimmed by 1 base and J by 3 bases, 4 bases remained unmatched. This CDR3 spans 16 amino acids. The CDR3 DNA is TGTGCCAGCAGCTTGTTCGGGACAGGGGTTGGAAACACCATATATTTT. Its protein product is CASSLFGTGVGNTIYF.

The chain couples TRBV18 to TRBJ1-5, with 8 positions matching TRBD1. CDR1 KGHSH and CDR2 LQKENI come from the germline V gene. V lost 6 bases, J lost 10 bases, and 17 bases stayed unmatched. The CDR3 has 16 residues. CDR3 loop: CASSPTLDRGATPQHF. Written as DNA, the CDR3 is TGTGCCAGCTCCCCGACCCTCGACAGGGGCGCAACTCCCCAGCATTTT.

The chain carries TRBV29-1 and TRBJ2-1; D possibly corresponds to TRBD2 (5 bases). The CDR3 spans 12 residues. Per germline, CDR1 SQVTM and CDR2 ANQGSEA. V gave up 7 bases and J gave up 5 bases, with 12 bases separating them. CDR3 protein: CSAGLGDNEQFF. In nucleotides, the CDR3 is TGCAGCGCTGGACTCGGGGACAATGAGCAGTTCTTC.

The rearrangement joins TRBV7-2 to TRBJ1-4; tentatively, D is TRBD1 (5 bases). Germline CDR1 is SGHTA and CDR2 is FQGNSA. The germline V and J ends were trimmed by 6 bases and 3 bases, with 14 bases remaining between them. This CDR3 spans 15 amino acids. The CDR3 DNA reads TGTGCCAGCAGTTCCATGGGGCTTTCTAATGAAAAACTGTTTTTT. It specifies CASSSMGLSNEKLFF.

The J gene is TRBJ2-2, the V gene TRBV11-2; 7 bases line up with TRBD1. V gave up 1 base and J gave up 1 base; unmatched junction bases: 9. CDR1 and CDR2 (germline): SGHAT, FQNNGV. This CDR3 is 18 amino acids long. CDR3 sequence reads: CASSLAPGNRGNTGELFF. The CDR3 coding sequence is TGTGCCAGCAGCTTAGCCCCCGGGAACAGGGGGAACACCGGGGAGCTGTTTTTT.

CDR3 DNA: TGCGCCAGCAGCTTGGAGCCAGGGGCCTCCTACAATGAGCAGTTCTTC. Residues: CASSLEPGASYNEQFF. This chain links TRBV5-1 with TRBJ2-1, with D maybe TRBD1 (6 bases). CDR3 length: 16 residues. Germline V gene data show CDR1 as SGHRS and CDR2 as YFSETQ. V lost 0 bases, J lost 0 bases, and 10 bases lay in between.

The CDR3 reads CASSFRRGPYNEQFF. For the CDR3, the DNA is TGCGCCAGCAGCTTCCGCAGGGGGCCTTACAATGAGCAGTTCTTC. The genes are TRBV5-1 and TRBJ2-1; 8 nucleotides align to TRBD1. CDR3 length: 15 residues. The trim removed 2 bases at V and 4 bases at J, leaving 5 bases unmatched. CDR1 and CDR2 (germline): SGHRS, YFSETQ.

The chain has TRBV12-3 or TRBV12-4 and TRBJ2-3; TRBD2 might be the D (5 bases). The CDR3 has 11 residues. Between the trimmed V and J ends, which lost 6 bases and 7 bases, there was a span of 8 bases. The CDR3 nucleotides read TGTGCCAGCAGCCGGACTTATACGCAGTATTTT. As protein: CASSRTYTQYF.

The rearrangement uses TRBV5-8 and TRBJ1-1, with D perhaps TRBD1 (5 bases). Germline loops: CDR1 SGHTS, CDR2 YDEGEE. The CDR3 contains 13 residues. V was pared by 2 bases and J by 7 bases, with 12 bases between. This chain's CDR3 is CASSFQGSDEAFF. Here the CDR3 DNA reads TGTGCCAGCAGCTTCCAGGGAAGCGATGAAGCTTTCTTT.